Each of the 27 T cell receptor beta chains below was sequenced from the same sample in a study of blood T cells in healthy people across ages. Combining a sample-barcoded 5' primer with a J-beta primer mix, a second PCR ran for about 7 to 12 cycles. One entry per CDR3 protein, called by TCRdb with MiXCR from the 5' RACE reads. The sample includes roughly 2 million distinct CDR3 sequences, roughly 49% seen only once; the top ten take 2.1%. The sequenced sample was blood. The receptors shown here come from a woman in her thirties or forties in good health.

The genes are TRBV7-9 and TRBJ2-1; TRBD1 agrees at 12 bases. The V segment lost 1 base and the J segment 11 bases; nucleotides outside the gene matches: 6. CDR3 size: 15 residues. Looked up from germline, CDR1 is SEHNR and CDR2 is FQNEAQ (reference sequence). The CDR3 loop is CASSLVGGQGAKQFF. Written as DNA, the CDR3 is TGTGCCAGCAGCTTAGTTGGGGGACAGGGGGCGAAGCAGTTCTTC.

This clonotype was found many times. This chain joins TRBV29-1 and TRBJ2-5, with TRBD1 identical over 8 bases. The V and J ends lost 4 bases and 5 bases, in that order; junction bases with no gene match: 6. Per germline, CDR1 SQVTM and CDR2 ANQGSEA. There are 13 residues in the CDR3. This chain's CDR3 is CSVVDRVAETQYF. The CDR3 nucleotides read TGCAGCGTTGTGGACAGGGTGGCGGAGACCCAGTACTTC.

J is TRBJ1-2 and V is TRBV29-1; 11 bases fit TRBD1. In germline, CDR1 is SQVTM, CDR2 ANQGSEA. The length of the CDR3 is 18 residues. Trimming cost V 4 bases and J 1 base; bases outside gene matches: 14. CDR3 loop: CSVADRGREGAFNYGYTF. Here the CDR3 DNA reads TGCAGCGTTGCGGACAGGGGGCGAGAAGGAGCCTTTAACTATGGCTACACCTTC. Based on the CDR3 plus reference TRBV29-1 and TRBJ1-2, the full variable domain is SAVISQKPSRDICQRGTSLTIQCQVDSQVTMMFWYRQQPGQSLTLIATANQGSEATYESGFVIDKFPISRPNLTFSTLTVSNMSPEDSSIYLCSVADRGREGAFNYGYTFGSGTRLTVV.

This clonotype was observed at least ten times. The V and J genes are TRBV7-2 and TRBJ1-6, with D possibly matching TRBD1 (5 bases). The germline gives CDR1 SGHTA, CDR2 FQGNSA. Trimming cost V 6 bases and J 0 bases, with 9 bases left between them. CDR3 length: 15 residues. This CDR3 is CASSSQGSYNSPLHF. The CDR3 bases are TGTGCCAGCAGTTCTCAGGGCTCCTATAATTCACCCCTCCACTTT.

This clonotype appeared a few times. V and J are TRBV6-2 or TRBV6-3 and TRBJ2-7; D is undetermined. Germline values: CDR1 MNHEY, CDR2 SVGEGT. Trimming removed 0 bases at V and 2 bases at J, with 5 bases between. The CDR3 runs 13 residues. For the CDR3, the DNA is TGTGCCAGCAGTTACTCTAAGACCTACGAGCAGTACTTC. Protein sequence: CASSYSKTYEQYF.

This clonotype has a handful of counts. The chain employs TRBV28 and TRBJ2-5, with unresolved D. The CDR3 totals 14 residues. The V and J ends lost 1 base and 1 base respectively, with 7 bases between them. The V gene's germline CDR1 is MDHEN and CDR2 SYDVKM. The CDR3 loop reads CASSLLQVQETQYF. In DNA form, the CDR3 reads TGTGCCAGCAGTTTATTACAAGTCCAAGAGACCCAGTACTTC.

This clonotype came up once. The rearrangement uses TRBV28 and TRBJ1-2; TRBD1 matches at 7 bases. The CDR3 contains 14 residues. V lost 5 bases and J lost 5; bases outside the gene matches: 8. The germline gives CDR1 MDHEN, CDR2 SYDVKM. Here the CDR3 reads CASSHRGPSYGYTF. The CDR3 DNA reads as TGTGCCAGCAGTCACAGGGGCCCTTCTTATGGCTACACCTTC.

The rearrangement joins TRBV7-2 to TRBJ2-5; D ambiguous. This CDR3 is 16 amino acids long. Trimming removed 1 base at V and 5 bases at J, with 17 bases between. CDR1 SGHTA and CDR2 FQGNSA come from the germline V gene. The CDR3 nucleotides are TGTGCCAGCAGCTTAGGAGGTTTTAGGGTTAGGGAGACCCAGTACTTC. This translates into CASSLGGFRVRETQYF.

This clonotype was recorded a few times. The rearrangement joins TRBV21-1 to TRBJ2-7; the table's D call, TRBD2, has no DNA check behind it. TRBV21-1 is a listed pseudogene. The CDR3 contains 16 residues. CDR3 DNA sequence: TGTGCCAGCAGCACCGGGGAGGAACTGATCGCCTACGAGCAGTACTTC. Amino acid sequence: CASSTGEELIAYEQYF.

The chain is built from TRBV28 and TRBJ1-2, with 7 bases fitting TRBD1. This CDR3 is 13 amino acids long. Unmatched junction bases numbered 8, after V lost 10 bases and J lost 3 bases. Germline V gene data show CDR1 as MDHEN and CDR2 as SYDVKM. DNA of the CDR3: TGTGCCACTCCAGGGGGTGGGTACTATGGCTACACCTTC. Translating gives CATPGGGYYGYTF.

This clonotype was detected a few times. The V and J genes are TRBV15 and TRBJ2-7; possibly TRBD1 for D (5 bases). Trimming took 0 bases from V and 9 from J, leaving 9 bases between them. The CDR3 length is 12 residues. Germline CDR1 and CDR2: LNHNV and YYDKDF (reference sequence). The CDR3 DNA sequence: TGTGCCACCAGCAGAGAGTATAGGGGGCAGTACTTC. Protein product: CATSREYRGQYF.

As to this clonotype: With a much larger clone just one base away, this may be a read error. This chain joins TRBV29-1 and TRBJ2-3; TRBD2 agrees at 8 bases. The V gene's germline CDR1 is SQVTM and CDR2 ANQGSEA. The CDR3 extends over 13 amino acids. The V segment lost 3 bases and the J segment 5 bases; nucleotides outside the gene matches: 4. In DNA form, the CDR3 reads TGCAGCGTTGAGGCGGGGGGCATAGATACGCAGTATTTT. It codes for CSVEAGGIDTQYF.

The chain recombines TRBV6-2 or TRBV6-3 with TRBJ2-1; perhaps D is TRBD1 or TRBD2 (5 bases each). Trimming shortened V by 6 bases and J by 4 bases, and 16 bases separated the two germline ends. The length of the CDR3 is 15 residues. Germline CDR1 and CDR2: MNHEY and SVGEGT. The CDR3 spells CASSPRDAVYNEQFF. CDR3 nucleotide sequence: TGTGCCAGCAGCCCGAGGGACGCGGTATACAATGAGCAGTTCTTC.

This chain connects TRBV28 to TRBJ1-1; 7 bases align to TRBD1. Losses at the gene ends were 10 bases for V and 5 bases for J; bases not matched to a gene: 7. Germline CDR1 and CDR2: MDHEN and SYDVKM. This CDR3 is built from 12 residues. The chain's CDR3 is CATQGVRTEAFF. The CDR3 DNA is TGTGCCACCCAGGGGGTCCGGACTGAAGCTTTCTTT.

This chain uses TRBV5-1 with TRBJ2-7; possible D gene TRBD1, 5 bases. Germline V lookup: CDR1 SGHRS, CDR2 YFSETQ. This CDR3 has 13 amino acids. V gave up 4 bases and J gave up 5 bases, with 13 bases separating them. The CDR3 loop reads CASSPRTNHEQYF. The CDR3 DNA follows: TGCGCCAGCAGCCCTCGGACAAATCACGAGCAGTACTTC.

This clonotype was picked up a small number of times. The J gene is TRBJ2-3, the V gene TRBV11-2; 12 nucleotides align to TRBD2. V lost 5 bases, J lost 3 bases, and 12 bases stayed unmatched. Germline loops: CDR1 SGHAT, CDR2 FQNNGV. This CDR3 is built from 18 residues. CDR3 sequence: CASSPRRETSGGTDTQYF. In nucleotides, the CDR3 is TGTGCCAGCAGCCCGAGAAGAGAGACTAGCGGGGGAACAGATACGCAGTATTTT.

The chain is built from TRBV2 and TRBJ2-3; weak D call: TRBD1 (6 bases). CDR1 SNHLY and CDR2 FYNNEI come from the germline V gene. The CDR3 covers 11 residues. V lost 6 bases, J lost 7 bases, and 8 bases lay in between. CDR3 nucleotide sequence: TGTGCCAGCAGGGGGGCAAATACGCAGTATTTT. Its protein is CASRGANTQYF.

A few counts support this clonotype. The CDR3 loop is CASSIAGGVDTQYF. The CDR3 DNA reads TGTGCCAGCAGTATAGCGGGGGGGGTTGATACGCAGTATTTT. The V and J genes are TRBV7-8 and TRBJ2-3; 11 nucleotides align to TRBD2. The CDR3 runs to 14 residues. Germline trimming cut 6 bases from V and 6 bases from J; bases unmatched to any gene: 5. Per germline, CDR1 SGHVS and CDR2 FQNEAQ.

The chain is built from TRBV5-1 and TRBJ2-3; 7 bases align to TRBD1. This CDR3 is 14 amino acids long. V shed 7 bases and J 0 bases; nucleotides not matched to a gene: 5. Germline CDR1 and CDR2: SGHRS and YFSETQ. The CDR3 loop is CASRGQPSTDTQYF. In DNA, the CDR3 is TGCGCCAGCCGGGGACAGCCCAGCACAGATACGCAGTATTTT.

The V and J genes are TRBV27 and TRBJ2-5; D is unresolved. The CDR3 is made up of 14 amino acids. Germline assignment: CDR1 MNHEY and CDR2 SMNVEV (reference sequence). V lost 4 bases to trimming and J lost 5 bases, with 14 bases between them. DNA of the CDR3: TGTGCCAGCAGTTCCCTAACCCCTCTTGAGACCCAGTACTTC. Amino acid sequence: CASSSLTPLETQYF.

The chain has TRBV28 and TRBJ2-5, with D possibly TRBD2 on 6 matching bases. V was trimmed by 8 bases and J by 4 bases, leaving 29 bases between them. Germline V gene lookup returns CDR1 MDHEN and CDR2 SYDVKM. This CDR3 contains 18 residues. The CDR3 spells CASQPLGTGPGVTETQYF. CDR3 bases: TGTGCCAGCCAGCCCCTAGGAACGGGACCGGGGGTAACAGAGACCCAGTACTTC.

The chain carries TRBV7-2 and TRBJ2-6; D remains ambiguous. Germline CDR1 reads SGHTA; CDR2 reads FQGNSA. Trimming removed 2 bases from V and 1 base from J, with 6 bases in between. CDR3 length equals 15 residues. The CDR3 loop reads CASSLRMSGANVLTF. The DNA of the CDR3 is TGTGCCAGCAGCTTAAGGATGTCTGGGGCCAACGTCCTGACTTTC.

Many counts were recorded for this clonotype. The CDR3 is CSVGPGADTQYF. CDR3 sequence (DNA): TGCAGCGTTGGACCCGGCGCAGATACGCAGTATTTT. The chain couples TRBV29-1 to TRBJ2-3; D is uncertain. Between the trimmed V and J ends, which lost 4 bases and 4 bases, there was a span of 9 bases. There are 12 residues in the CDR3. CDR1 and CDR2 from the germline V gene are SQVTM and ANQGSEA.

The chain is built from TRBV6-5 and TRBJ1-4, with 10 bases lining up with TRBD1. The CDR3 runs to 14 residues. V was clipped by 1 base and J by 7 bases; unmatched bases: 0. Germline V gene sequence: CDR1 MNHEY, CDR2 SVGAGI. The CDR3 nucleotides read TGTGCCAGCAGTTACTGGACAGGGGGTGAAAAACTGTTTTTT. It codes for CASSYWTGGEKLFF.

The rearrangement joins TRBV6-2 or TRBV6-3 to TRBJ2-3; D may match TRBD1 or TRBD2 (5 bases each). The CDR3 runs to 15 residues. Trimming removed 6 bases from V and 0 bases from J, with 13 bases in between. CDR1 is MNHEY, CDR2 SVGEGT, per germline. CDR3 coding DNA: TGTGCCAGCAGACTAGGGACCCACAGCACAGATACGCAGTATTTT. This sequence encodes CASRLGTHSTDTQYF.

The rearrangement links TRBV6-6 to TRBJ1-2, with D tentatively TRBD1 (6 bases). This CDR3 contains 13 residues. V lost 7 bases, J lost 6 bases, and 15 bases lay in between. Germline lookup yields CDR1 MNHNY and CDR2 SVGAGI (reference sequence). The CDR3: CASTHGAGDGYTF. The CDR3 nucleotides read TGTGCCAGCACCCATGGGGCAGGGGATGGCTACACCTTC.

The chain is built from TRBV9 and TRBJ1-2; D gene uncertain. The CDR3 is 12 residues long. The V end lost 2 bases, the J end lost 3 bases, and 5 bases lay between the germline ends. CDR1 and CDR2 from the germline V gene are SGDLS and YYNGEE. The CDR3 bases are TGTGCCAGCAGCGTCGATGACTATGGCTACACCTTC. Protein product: CASSVDDYGYTF.